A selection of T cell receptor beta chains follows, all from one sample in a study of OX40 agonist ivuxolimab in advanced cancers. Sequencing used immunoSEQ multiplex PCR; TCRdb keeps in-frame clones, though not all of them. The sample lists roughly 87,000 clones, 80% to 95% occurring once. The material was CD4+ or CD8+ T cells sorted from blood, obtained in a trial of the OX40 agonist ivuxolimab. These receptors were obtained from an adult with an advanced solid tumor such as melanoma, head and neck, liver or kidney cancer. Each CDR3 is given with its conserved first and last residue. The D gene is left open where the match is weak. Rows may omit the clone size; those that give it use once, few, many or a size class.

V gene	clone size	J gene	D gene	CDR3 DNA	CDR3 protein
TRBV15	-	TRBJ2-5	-	TGTGCCACCAGCAGAGGCTCGAAGGTGATCCCAGAGACCCAGTACTTC	CATSRGSKVIPETQYF
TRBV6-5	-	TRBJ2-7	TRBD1	TGTGCGGCAGGAAAGGGACAGGGGCAGTACGAGCAGTACTTC	CAAGKGQGQYEQYF
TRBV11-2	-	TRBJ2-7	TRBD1	TGTGCCAGCAGCCCCCTCCTGGGACAGGGGTTTCACGAGCAGTACTTC	CASSPLLGQGFHEQYF
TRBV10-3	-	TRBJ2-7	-	TGTGCCATCAGTTGGGGTTACGAGCAGTACTTC	CAISWGYEQYF
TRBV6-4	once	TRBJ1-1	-	TGTGCCAGCAGTGACTCGAGGGGTAGCACTGAAGCTTTCTTT	CASSDSRGSTEAFF
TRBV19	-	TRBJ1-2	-	TGTGCCAGTAGTATGAAGTGGAGGAAGGGGAGCTACACCTTC	CASSMKWRKGSYTF
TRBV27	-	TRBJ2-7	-	TGTGCCAGCAGTTATTTTAGGGGTTCGGACTACGAGCAGTACTTC	CASSYFRGSDYEQYF
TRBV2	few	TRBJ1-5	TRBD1	TGTGCCAGCAGTACCTCAAACCGGGACAGCGATCAGCCCCAGCATTTT	CASSTSNRDSDQPQHF
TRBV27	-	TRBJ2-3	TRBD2	TGTGCCAGCAGTTTCGGGACTAGCGGGGGGGAGCGGTGGGATACGCAGTATTTT	CASSFGTSGGERWDTQYF
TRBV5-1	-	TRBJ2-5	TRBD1	TGCGCCAGCAGCAATGACAGGGGGCGGCAAGAGACCCAGTACTTC	CASSNDRGRQETQYF
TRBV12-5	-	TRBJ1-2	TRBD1	TGTGCTAGTGGTTTGGCGTCCTGGGACAGAAACTATGGCTACACCTTC	CASGLASWDRNYGYTF
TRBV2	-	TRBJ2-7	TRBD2	TGTGCCAGCAGTACACTCCCGGGACTAGCGGGGGGATACGAGCAGTACTTC	CASSTLPGLAGGYEQYF
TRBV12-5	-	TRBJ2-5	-	TGTGCTAGTGCCTGGGGGGGCCGCCAGTACTTC	CASAWGGRQYF
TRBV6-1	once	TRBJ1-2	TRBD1	TGTGCCAGCAGTGAACTCCTGGGACAGGGAGTCTATGGCTACACCTTC	CASSELLGQGVYGYTF
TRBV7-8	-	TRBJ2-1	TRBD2	TGTGCCAGCAGCTCCGCACTAGCGGGGGGGCCGGGCAATGAGCAGTTCTTC	CASSSALAGGPGNEQFF
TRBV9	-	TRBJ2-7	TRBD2	TGTGCCAGCAGCGCAAGCGGGGGAAGCTCCTACGAGCAGTACTTC	CASSASGGSSYEQYF
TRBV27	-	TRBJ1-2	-	TGTGCCAGCAGTTTCACATCTAACTATGGCTACACCTTC	CASSFTSNYGYTF
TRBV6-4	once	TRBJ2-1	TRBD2	TGTGCCAGCAGTGAAGAGCGGGGGGGCCTAAATGAGCAGTTCTTC	CASSEERGGLNEQFF
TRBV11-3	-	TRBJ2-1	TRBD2	TGTGCCAGCAGCTATAGGCGGGGGGCCTCCTACAATGAGCAGTTCTTC	CASSYRRGASYNEQFF
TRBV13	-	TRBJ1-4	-	TGTGCCAGCAGCCCCGGGGACGGCTCTAATGAAAAACTGTTTTTT	CASSPGDGSNEKLFF
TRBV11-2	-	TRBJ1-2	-	TGTGCCAGCAGCTTAAACCGGTCCCCTGACTATGGCTACACCTTC	CASSLNRSPDYGYTF
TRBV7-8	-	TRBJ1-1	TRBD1	TGTGCCAGCAGCTTAGGACAGGGAAATTTGAGAGCTTTCTTT	CASSLGQGNLRAFF
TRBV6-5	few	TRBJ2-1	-	TGTGCCAGCACTCCGGGCGGTGGGTCCTACAATGAGCAGTTCTTC	CASTPGGGSYNEQFF
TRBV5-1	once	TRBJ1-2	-	TGCGCCAGCAAGAGCCTTGAGGGGTATAGTGGCTATGGCTACACCTTC	CASKSLEGYSGYGYTF
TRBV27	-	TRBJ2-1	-	TGTGCCAGCAGTTTATTATCGAGACTTCCCAATGAGCAGTTCTTC	CASSLLSRLPNEQFF
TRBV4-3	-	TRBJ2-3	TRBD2	TGCGCCAGCAGCCCCAGCGCAGCGGGGGGCACAGATACGCAGTATTTT	CASSPSAAGGTDTQYF
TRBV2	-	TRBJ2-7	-	TGTGCCAGCAGGCGGGACAGCGGTTACGAGCAGTACTTC	CASRRDSGYEQYF
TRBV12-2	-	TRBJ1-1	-	TGTGCAAGTCGCCCTCCATTCCGGGGGGGCACTGAAGCTTTCTTT	CASRPPFRGGTEAFF
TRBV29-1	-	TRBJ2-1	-	TGCAGCGTTGAATTGTCCGCGCGGGGAGGTTACAATGAGCAGTTCTTC	CSVELSARGGYNEQFF
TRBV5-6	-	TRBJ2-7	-	TGTGCCAGCAGCTTGCTAGGCGAGCAGTACTTC	CASSLLGEQYF
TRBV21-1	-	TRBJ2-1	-	TGTGCCAGCAGCAAGGGTAGTCGGAAGGCGCGGATCTACAATGAGCAGTTCTTC	CASSKGSRKARIYNEQFF
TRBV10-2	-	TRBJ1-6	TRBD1	TGCGCCAGCAGTGAAGAAGTGGACAGGTCCTATTCACCCCTCCACTTT	CASSEEVDRSYSPLHF